This T cell receptor beta chain was sequenced in a study of blood T cells in healthy people across ages. Per germline, CDR1 MNHEY and CDR2 SVGEGT. CDR3 length equals 14 residues. Trimming pared 2 bases from V and 6 bases from J, leaving 14 bases between. This clonotype turned up a few times. Then a second PCR, running about 7 to 11 cycles, was carried out with a sample-barcoded 5' primer and a J-beta primer mix. TCRdb called the 5' RACE reads again in MiXCR, with one record for every CDR3 protein. The sample contains hundreds of thousands of distinct CDR3 sequences, 40% to 60% of which appear only once.

This TCR came from a man aged 25-45 years in good health. This sequence joins TRBV6-2 or TRBV6-3 and TRBJ2-7; tentative D call: TRBD2 (6 bases). The sample taken for sequencing was blood. CDR3 in DNA: TGTGCCAGCAGTTACGATAGGGGAGGTTTCGAGCAGTACTTC. Its translation is CASSYDRGGFEQYF.